This T cell receptor (beta chain) came from a study of shared clonotypes between healthy human individuals. This CDR3 is 11 amino acids long. Trimming stripped 6 bases from V and 4 bases from J, with 6 bases between. CDR1 and CDR2 from the germline V gene are MGHRA and YSYEKL. Concerning this clone itself: Distinct nucleotide sequences in the sample also encode this CDR3.

Several immunoSEQ plates held equal portions of the genomic DNA taken from each subset. Produced via immunoSEQ multiplex PCR; TCRdb's table is partial and in-frame only. The sample contains around 1,900,000 clones, roughly 93% of which appear only once. CD45RO-negative cells were positively selected for CCR7, leaving out terminally differentiated effector memory CD45RA+ cells. This chain joins TRBV4-1 and TRBJ1-2; D is undetermined. This clonotype was obtained from a man aged 18 to 29 in good health. Some clones in this sample may be carry-over from other donors' samples. The specimen sequenced was naive CD8+ T cells from PBMCs. This CDR3 reads CASRDSYGYTF. In nucleotides, the CDR3 is TGCGCCAGCAGGGACTCCTATGGCTACACCTTC.